This T cell receptor beta chain was sequenced for a study of breast tumors, draining lymph nodes, adjacent tissues. Study observations and caveats: Tumor TCR diversity was below lymph nodes but above nontumor tissue. Tumor T cell lymph node origin was a supported hypothesis, not proven.

Breast cancer patients provided tissue from their axillary draining lymph nodes. TCRdb called the multiplex PCR reads again in MiXCR, with one record for every CDR3 protein. The sample lists approximately 200,000 distinct CDR3 sequences, roughly 31% occurring once. The CDR3 is 16 residues long. Trimming took 3 bases from V and 11 from J; bases not matched to a gene: 6. Looked up from germline, CDR1 is SGHRS and CDR2 is YFSETQ. In this sample, this clonotype turned up a few times. Its cognate antigen is unknown. The TCR sequence derives from a female donor with breast cancer. Some clones in this sample may be carry-over from other donors' samples. This chain links TRBV5-1 with TRBJ2-6; TRBD2 matches at 15 bases. Sequences were obtained from axillary lymph node tissue. CDR3 in amino acids: CASSWGLAGGAYVLTF. The DNA for the CDR3 is TGCGCCAGCAGCTGGGGACTAGCGGGGGGAGCCTACGTCCTGACTTTC.